This entry concerns a single T cell receptor (beta chain). The sample belongs to a study of patients and donors after allogeneic stem cell transplantation. TCRdb reanalysed the RT-PCR reads using MiXCR and keeps one entry per CDR3 protein. The sample has under 200,000 distinct CDR3 sequences, 30% seen once. The CDR3 covers 15 residues. Germline CDR1 MGHRA, CDR2 YSYEKL. Trimming took off 0 bases at V and 8 bases at J, with 14 bases between the two ends. This rearrangement joins TRBV4-1 to TRBJ2-1; D is ambiguous. The clonotype comes from a human donor who was either an allogeneic HSCT recipient or a stem cell or donor lymphocyte infusion donor (not recorded which). It is not recorded whose cells these are; they may come from a transplant donor. Material for sequencing was blood, either unsorted or a sorted T cell fraction (not recorded which). The CDR3 coding sequence is TGCGCCAGCAGCCAAGAAGGGCCTCGCCGACATGAGCAGTTCTTC. It is translated as CASSQEGPRRHEQFF.